These 22 T cell receptor beta chains came from one sample sequenced in a study of blood T cell repertoires in COVID-19. Method: immunoSEQ multiplex PCR; TCRdb's copy keeps in-frame clones and lacks some. The sample holds approximately 22,000 clones, roughly 75% seen once. Sequencing input: peripheral blood. All receptors derive from a human donor in a cohort sampled during active or convalescent COVID-19.

This sequence joins TRBV12-3 or TRBV12-4 and TRBJ1-5, with 8 bases aligning to TRBD1. Trimming cost V 7 bases and J 5 bases; bases outside gene matches: 4. This CDR3 region has 13 residues. In nucleotides, the CDR3 is TGTGCCAGCACCGGACAGGGCCATCAGCCCCAGCATTTT. Translated, it gives CASTGQGHQPQHF.

This clone came up once. This chain joins TRBV28 and TRBJ2-1; 13 bases match TRBD2. The germline gives CDR1 MDHEN, CDR2 SYDVKM. V shed 3 bases, J shed 3 bases, and the junction held 5 bases outside the gene matches. CDR3 size: 17 residues. The CDR3 DNA sequence: TGTGCCAGCAGTTTCACTAGCGGGAGGGCTAACTACAATGAGCAGTTCTTC. Its translation is CASSFTSGRANYNEQFF.

This chain uses TRBV6-5 with TRBJ1-1, with D possibly TRBD1 on 6 matching bases. Germline V lookup: CDR1 MNHEY, CDR2 SVGAGI. The V and J ends lost 6 bases and 10 bases respectively, with 24 bases between them. The CDR3 has 15 residues. The CDR3 here is CASSPTGSSFLGAFF. The DNA of the CDR3 is TGTGCCAGCAGCCCCACAGGGTCCTCTTTTCTCGGAGCTTTCTTT.

This chain connects TRBV6-1 to TRBJ1-2; D is unresolved. Germline CDR1 MNHNS, CDR2 SASEGT. Trimming shortened V by 2 bases and J by 5 bases, and 9 bases separated the two germline ends. The CDR3 extends over 13 amino acids. CDR3 residues: CASSEQTVYGYTF. The CDR3 DNA sequence: TGTGCCAGCAGTGAACAAACAGTATATGGCTACACCTTC.

The genes are TRBV28 and TRBJ2-7, with TRBD1 matching 9 bases. Germline V lookup: CDR1 MDHEN, CDR2 SYDVKM. CDR3 length: 15 residues. The trim removed 5 bases at V and 2 bases at J, leaving 7 bases unmatched. The CDR3 DNA sequence: TGTGCCAGCAGTCAGGCCGGGACAGGGACCTACGAGCAGTACTTC. This codes for CASSQAGTGTYEQYF.

The CDR3 sequence is CASSPQRANTGELFF. In DNA form, the CDR3 reads TGTGCCAGCAGCCCACAGAGAGCGAACACCGGGGAGCTGTTTTTT. The chain couples TRBV7-9 to TRBJ2-2, with D uncertain. This CDR3 spans 15 amino acids. Germline V gene lookup returns CDR1 SEHNR and CDR2 FQNEAQ (reference sequence). V was cut by 5 bases and J by 0 bases, with 10 bases left in between.

This clone was counted a few times. The chain combines TRBV3-1 (or the pseudogene TRBV3-2) with TRBJ1-4, with 7 bases identical to TRBD1. CDR3 length equals 15 residues. With 1 base clipped from V and 5 bases from J, the junction kept 4 bases outside the gene matches. Germline lookup yields CDR1 LGHDT and CDR2 YNNKEL (reference sequence). As DNA, the CDR3 is TGTGCCAGCAGCCAAGCGACAGGGTTGAATGAAAAACTGTTTTTT. This translates into CASSQATGLNEKLFF.

The chain employs TRBV7-6 and TRBJ2-1; D unresolved. The CDR3 covers 16 residues. Germline CDR1 and CDR2: SGHVS and FNYEAQ. Trimming removed 1 base from V and 8 bases from J, with 18 bases in between. In DNA form, the CDR3 reads TGTGCCAGCAGCTTAGTACCGGGTAGGTCTCCATATGAGCAGTTCTTC. Amino acids: CASSLVPGRSPYEQFF.

This clone was recorded only once. The chain employs TRBV19 and TRBJ1-6, with 12 bases that match TRBD1. There are 15 residues in the CDR3. Unmatched junction bases numbered 7, after V lost 3 bases and J lost 13 bases. The germline V gene has CDR1 LNHDA and CDR2 SQIVND (reference sequence). The CDR3 here is CASSITGQGAGPLHF. The CDR3, as DNA: TGTGCCAGTAGTATTACGGGACAGGGGGCGGGTCCCCTCCACTTT.

The rearrangement joins TRBV11-2 to TRBJ1-1; 10 bases align to TRBD1. This CDR3 is 14 amino acids long. Germline V lookup: CDR1 SGHAT, CDR2 FQNNGV. The V segment lost 5 bases and the J segment 6 bases; nucleotides outside the gene matches: 6. The CDR3 spells CASSQGQGESEAFF. CDR3 bases: TGTGCCAGCAGCCAAGGACAGGGGGAGTCTGAAGCTTTCTTT.

This chain joins TRBV10-3 and TRBJ1-1; 8 bases are shared with TRBD1. Germline CDR1 and CDR2: ENHRY and SYGVKD. The CDR3 runs to 16 residues. The V and J ends lost 2 bases and 4 bases, in that order; junction bases with no gene match: 9. CDR3 protein: CAISEMARGRGTEAFF. The DNA of the CDR3 is TGTGCCATCAGTGAGATGGCCAGGGGGCGCGGCACTGAAGCTTTCTTT.

This chain links TRBV28 with TRBJ1-2, with D possibly being TRBD1 (5 bases). This CDR3 contains 14 residues. V was clipped by 3 bases and J by 5 bases, with 13 bases between them. The germline gives CDR1 MDHEN, CDR2 SYDVKM. CDR3 DNA: TGTGCCAGCAGTTTGGGGGGGGACCCATATGGCTACACCTTC. Translating gives CASSLGGDPYGYTF.

The chain carries TRBV5-1 and TRBJ2-1, with D perhaps TRBD2 (6 bases). Trimming took off 0 bases at V and 8 bases at J, with 18 bases between the two ends. The V gene's germline CDR1 is SGHRS and CDR2 YFSETQ. The CDR3 sequence is 16 residues long. The CDR3 region has the DNA TGCGCCAGCAGCTTGGCCGGGGGTTCAGACGTTCATGAGCAGTTCTTC. Protein: CASSLAGGSDVHEQFF. The full variable domain, with the rest looked up from reference TRBV5-1 and TRBJ2-1, is KAGVTQTPRYLIKTRGQQVTLSCSPISGHRSVSWYQQTPGQGLQFLFEYFSETQRNKGNFPGRFSGRQFSNSRSEMNVSTLELGDSALYLCASSLAGGSDVHEQFFGPGTRLTVL.

The rearrangement links TRBV7-2 to TRBJ2-3, with TRBD2 as a possible D gene (6 bases). The germline gives CDR1 SGHTA, CDR2 FQGNSA. Trimming cost V 1 base and J 8 bases, with 13 bases left between them. The CDR3 extends over 14 amino acids. Written as DNA, the CDR3 is TGTGCCAGCAGCTTAGGTCCTAGCGAAGGTACGCAGTATTTT. Translated, it gives CASSLGPSEGTQYF.

The rearrangement joins TRBV4-1 to TRBJ1-6, with D perhaps TRBD1 (6 bases). The V and J ends lost 1 base and 7 bases respectively, with 14 bases between them. The germline gives CDR1 MGHRA, CDR2 YSYEKL. The CDR3 sequence is 16 residues long. Here the CDR3 DNA reads TGCGCCAGCAGCCAAGTGCCCAGACAGGCCAATTCACCCCTCCACTTT. It is translated as CASSQVPRQANSPLHF.

The chain joins TRBV7-8 to TRBJ2-2, with D perhaps TRBD2 (5 bases). The CDR3 runs to 15 residues. V lost 2 bases and J lost 2, with 9 bases in between. Germline V lookup: CDR1 SGHVS, CDR2 FQNEAQ. The CDR3 spells CASSLIGINTGELFF. DNA for the CDR3: TGTGCCAGCAGCTTAATCGGGATAAACACCGGGGAGCTGTTTTTT.

This rearrangement joins TRBV6-1 to TRBJ2-7; tentatively, D is TRBD1 (5 bases). V shed 5 bases and J shed 6 bases, with 11 bases lying between them. The germline gives CDR1 MNHNS, CDR2 SASEGT. The CDR3 is made up of 12 amino acids. The CDR3 spells CASSPTVGEQYF. CDR3 DNA: TGTGCCAGCAGTCCGACAGTTGGCGAGCAGTACTTC.

This rearrangement joins TRBV2 to TRBJ1-2, with D tentatively TRBD1 (5 bases). Germline assignment: CDR1 SNHLY and CDR2 FYNNEI. V was trimmed by 3 bases and J by 8 bases, leaving 19 bases between them. The CDR3 extends over 15 amino acids. CDR3 nucleotides: TGTGCCAGCAGTGAGGTCGAAGGAGGGGAGCACGGCTACACCTTC. Protein sequence: CASSEVEGGEHGYTF.

The rearrangement joins TRBV27 to TRBJ2-1; perhaps TRBD2 as D (6 bases). Trimming removed 6 bases from V and 10 bases from J, with 22 bases in between. The CDR3 totals 15 residues. Germline V gene sequence: CDR1 MNHEY, CDR2 SMNVEV (reference sequence). The CDR3 region has the DNA TGTGCCAGCAGCCCCCGGAGGGGTAGCTGGGTGGAGCAGTTCTTC. Amino acid sequence: CASSPRRGSWVEQFF.

The genes are TRBV2 and TRBJ2-7; 8 bases align to TRBD1. V shed 5 bases and J 4 bases; nucleotides not matched to a gene: 4. This CDR3 region has 13 residues. Germline V CDR1 and CDR2: SNHLY, FYNNEI. The CDR3 region is CASSTGGPYEQYF. Written as DNA, the CDR3 is TGTGCCAGCAGTACAGGGGGACCGTACGAGCAGTACTTC.

This clone came up once. This chain connects TRBV7-9 to TRBJ2-1, with 10 positions matching TRBD2. The CDR3 consists of 15 residues. Germline V CDR1 and CDR2: SEHNR, FQNEAQ (reference sequence). V lost 7 bases, J lost 2 bases, and 5 bases stayed unmatched. DNA for the CDR3: TGTGCCAGCATCCATAGCGGGAGGCCCTACAATGAGCAGTTCTTC. Its protein is CASIHSGRPYNEQFF.

The CDR3 loop is CSASVRNYGYTF. CDR3 coding DNA: TGCAGTGCTAGTGTCAGAAACTATGGCTACACCTTC. The V call is TRBV20-1, the J call TRBJ1-2, with D unresolved. CDR1 is DFQATT and CDR2 is SNEGSKA in the germline V gene (reference sequence). This CDR3 contains 12 residues. The V gene lost 3 bases and the J gene lost 2 bases, with 7 bases spanning the gap.